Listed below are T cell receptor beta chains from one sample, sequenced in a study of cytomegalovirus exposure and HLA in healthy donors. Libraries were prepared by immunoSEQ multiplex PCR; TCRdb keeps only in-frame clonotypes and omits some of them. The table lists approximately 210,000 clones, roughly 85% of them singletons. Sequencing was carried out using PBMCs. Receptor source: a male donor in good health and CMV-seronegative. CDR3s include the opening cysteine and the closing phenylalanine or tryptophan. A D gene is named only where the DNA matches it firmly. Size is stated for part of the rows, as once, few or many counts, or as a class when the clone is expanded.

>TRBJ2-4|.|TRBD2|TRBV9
CASSGSTSGSWNIQYF
TGTGCCAGCAGCGGGTCGACTAGCGGGAGTTGGAACATTCAGTACTTC
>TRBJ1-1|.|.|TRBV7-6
CASSQYMNTEAFF
TGTGCCAGCAGCCAGTACATGAACACTGAAGCTTTCTTT
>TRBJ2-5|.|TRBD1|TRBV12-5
CASGFDGTGSYF
TGTGCTAGTGGTTTCGACGGGACAGGTTCATACTTC
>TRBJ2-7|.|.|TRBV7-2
CASSPSGTHSYEQYF
TGTGCCAGCAGCCCCTCCGGTACCCACTCCTACGAGCAGTACTTC
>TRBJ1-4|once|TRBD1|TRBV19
CASTLHRGGQEKLFF
TGTGCCAGTACCCTCCACAGGGGAGGTCAGGAAAAACTGTTTTTT
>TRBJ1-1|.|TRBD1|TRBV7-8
CASSLTTGGVMNTEAFF
TGTGCCAGCAGCTTAACGACAGGGGGCGTCATGAACACTGAAGCTTTCTTT
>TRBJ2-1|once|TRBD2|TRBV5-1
CASSPGLAGAYNEQFF
TGCGCCAGCAGCCCGGGGCTAGCGGGGGCCTACAATGAGCAGTTCTTC
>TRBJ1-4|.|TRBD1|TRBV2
CASRGQEYEKLFF
TGTGCCAGCAGGGGACAGGAATATGAAAAACTGTTTTTT
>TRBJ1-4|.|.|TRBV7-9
CASSLIRGDEKLFF
TGTGCCAGCAGCTTAATTAGGGGCGATGAAAAACTGTTTTTT
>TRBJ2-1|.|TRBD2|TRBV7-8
CASSSASGVSGSYNEQFF
TGTGCCAGCAGCTCGGCTAGCGGAGTATCTGGCTCCTACAATGAGCAGTTCTTC
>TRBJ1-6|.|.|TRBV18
CASSPQGRESPLHF
TGTGCCAGCTCACCACAGGGGAGGGAATCACCCCTCCACTTT
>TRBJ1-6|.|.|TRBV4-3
CASSQDVGGSPLHF
TGCGCCAGCAGCCAAGATGTGGGAGGTTCACCCCTCCACTTT
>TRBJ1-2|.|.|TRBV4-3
CASSQLTGHPLYGYTF
TGCGCCAGCAGCCAACTTACCGGACACCCTCTTTATGGCTACACCTTC
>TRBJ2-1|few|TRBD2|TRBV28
CASSVGGGAAGEQFF
TGTGCCAGCAGTGTGGGCGGGGGGGCCGCTGGAGAGCAGTTCTTC
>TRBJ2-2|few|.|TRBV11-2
CATRQAPGTGELFF
TGTGCCACCCGCCAGGCCCCGGGGACCGGGGAGCTGTTTTTT
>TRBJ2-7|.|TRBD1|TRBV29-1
CSGRTGSHEQYF
TGCAGCGGCCGGACAGGGTCCCACGAGCAGTACTTC
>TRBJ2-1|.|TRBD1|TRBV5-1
CASSSQGTDNEQFF
TGCGCCAGCAGCTCACAGGGGACGGACAATGAGCAGTTCTTC
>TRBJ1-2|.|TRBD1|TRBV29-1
CSVDWGTGLLSNYGYTF
TGCAGCGTTGATTGGGGGACAGGGTTATTATCTAACTATGGCTACACCTTC
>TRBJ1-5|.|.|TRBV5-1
CASSLAREYSNQPQHF
TGCGCCAGCAGCTTGGCCAGGGAATATAGCAATCAGCCCCAGCATTTT
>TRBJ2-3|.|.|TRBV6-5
CASSYSQGLEDTQYF
TGTGCCAGCAGTTACTCCCAGGGGCTTGAAGATACGCAGTATTTT
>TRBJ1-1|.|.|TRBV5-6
CASSLVRVGTEAFF
TGTGCCAGCAGCTTGGTCAGGGTGGGGACTGAAGCTTTCTTT
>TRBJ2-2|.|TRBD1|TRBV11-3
CASSLYSGQGNTGELFF
TGTGCCAGCAGCTTATACTCGGGACAGGGGAACACCGGGGAGCTGTTTTTT
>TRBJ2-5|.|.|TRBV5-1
CASSLRGVGPQETQYF
TGCGCCAGCAGCTTGCGCGGGGTAGGGCCCCAAGAGACCCAGTACTTC